Sequencing of this T cell receptor beta chain was carried out in a study of control samples from healthy donors and cancer patients. Trimming pared 1 base from V and 8 bases from J, leaving 11 bases between. This CDR3 region has 14 residues. Germline-derived CDR1 and CDR2 are MGHRA and YSYEKL. Produced via immunoSEQ multiplex PCR; TCRdb's table is partial and in-frame only. The sample comprises 100,000 to 150,000 clones, 91% of which are singletons, and roughly 7.8% rests with the top ten. This TCR was recovered from a young man in good health. This chain uses TRBV4-1 with TRBJ1-4; a possible D gene is TRBD1 (5 bases). The sample was blood. This chain's CDR3 is CASSQGGRGEKLFF. The CDR3 DNA reads as TGCGCCAGCAGCCAAGGGGGCCGTGGGGAAAAACTGTTTTTT.